This T cell receptor beta chain was sequenced for a study of human T cells and chemical hapten exposure. Each CDR3 protein is one row after TCRdb ran MiXCR on the RACE reads. This table has 60,000 to 65,000 distinct CDR3 sequences, around 10% appearing once. V lost 6 bases, J lost 4 bases, and 11 bases stayed unmatched. The germline V gene has CDR1 KGHDR and CDR2 SFDVKD. The CDR3 totals 15 residues. Documented time point: patch test 3, about 24 weeks after DPC sensitization. The treatment was: therapeutic diphenylcyclopropenone sensitization with weekly scalp DPC. The material was whole blood, obtained in connection with sensitization to the hapten diphenylcyclopropenone (DPC). The sequence was collected from a woman aged 30 to 39 with alopecia areata. Some clones in this sample may be carry-over from other donors' samples. The chain recombines TRBV24-1 with TRBJ2-7, with 7 positions matching TRBD1. The CDR3 is CATSHTTGSFYEQYF. In DNA form, the CDR3 reads TGTGCCACCAGTCATACGACAGGGTCTTTTTACGAGCAGTACTTC.